These 18 T cell receptor beta chains came from one sample sequenced in a study of blood T cells in healthy people across ages (dated by TCRdb to the mid-2010s). The library was generated by 5' RACE. The reads were generated on an Illumina HiSeq 2500. A second PCR of roughly 7 to 11 cycles was performed with a sample-barcoded 5' primer and a J-beta primer mix. TCRdb handled the public reads itself, with Q25 trimming in fastp and clone calling in MiXCR, and kept productive beta chains. Records with the same CDR3 protein are collapsed into one entry carrying the most frequent genes and DNA. This sample is represented by about 640,000 distinct CDR3 sequences; about 54% of them were singletons. Over 35% of the sample goes to the ten largest clones. The sample was blood. All receptors come from a man in his fifties or sixties in good health.

This clonotype was seen more than once but under ten times. The V gene is TRBV7-8, the J gene TRBJ1-5; D is unclear. Trimming cost V 8 bases and J 2 bases, with 13 bases left between them. CDR1 and CDR2 (germline): SGHVS, FQNEAQ. This CDR3 comprises 14 residues. In DNA form, the CDR3 reads TGTGCCAGCGCCGCGGGTGGAGGCAATCAGCCCCAGCATTTT. It translates to CASAAGGGNQPQHF.

The rearrangement links TRBV4-2 to TRBJ1-2, with 8 positions matching TRBD1. V was clipped by 0 bases and J by 5 bases; unmatched bases: 2. The CDR3 is 14 amino acids. Germline lookup yields CDR1 LGHNA and CDR2 YNFKEQ. CDR3 in DNA: TGTGCCAGCAGCCAAGAACAGGGGGGGTATGGCTACACCTTC. Amino acids: CASSQEQGGYGYTF.

J is TRBJ2-2 and V is TRBV28; 9 bases map to TRBD1. Germline loops: CDR1 MDHEN, CDR2 SYDVKM. Unmatched junction bases numbered 1, after V lost 5 bases and J lost 6 bases. This CDR3 region has 13 residues. CDR3 DNA: TGTGCCAGCAGTAGGACAGGGGCCGGGGAGCTGTTTTTT. Protein: CASSRTGAGELFF.

This clonotype has at least ten counts. V and J are TRBV7-9 and TRBJ2-7, with TRBD1 identical over 8 bases. Germline assignment: CDR1 SEHNR and CDR2 FQNEAQ (reference sequence). Unmatched junction bases numbered 4, after V lost 5 bases and J lost 7 bases. This CDR3 is built from 12 residues. CDR3 protein: CASSRGQGEQYF. As DNA, the CDR3 is TGTGCCAGCAGCCGAGGACAGGGAGAGCAGTACTTC.

This clonotype showed up just a few times. V gene TRBV27 combines with J gene TRBJ2-5; D remains unclear. Trimming took off 0 bases at V and 1 base at J, with 12 bases between the two ends. From germline, CDR1 is MNHEY and CDR2 SMNVEV (reference sequence). The CDR3 contains 16 residues. Written as DNA, the CDR3 is TGTGCCAGCAGTTTATCACGCGGTGTTGCCCAAGAGACCCAGTACTTC. Its translation is CASSLSRGVAQETQYF.

The chain has TRBV29-1 and TRBJ1-1, with 8 bases that match TRBD1. Germline CDR1 SQVTM, CDR2 ANQGSEA. This CDR3 has 14 amino acids. V shed 5 bases, J shed 1 base, and the junction held 6 bases outside the gene matches. CDR3 DNA: TGCAGCGTTTCACAGGGGGGGGGGAACACTGAAGCTTTCTTT. As protein: CSVSQGGGNTEAFF.

This clonotype was recorded at least ten times. The V and J genes are TRBV27 and TRBJ2-7; 7 bases align to TRBD1. Germline assignment: CDR1 MNHEY and CDR2 SMNVEV (reference sequence). CDR3 size: 14 residues. Trimming cost V 5 bases and J 2 bases; bases outside gene matches: 6. The DNA for the CDR3 is TGTGCCAGCAGTCCCCGACAGGGTCCCTACGAGCAGTACTTC. It encodes CASSPRQGPYEQYF.

The chain has TRBV6-1 and TRBJ2-1; D could derive from TRBD1 or TRBD2 (5 bases each). CDR1 is MNHNS and CDR2 is SASEGT in the germline V gene. V dropped 4 bases and J dropped 7 bases, with 11 bases sitting between them. The CDR3 spans 13 residues. CDR3 in DNA: TGTGCCAGCAGTGGGTTGGGGACGAATGAGCAGTTCTTC. This translates into CASSGLGTNEQFF.

CDR3 region: CASGFAGTKTQYF. In DNA form, the CDR3 reads TGTGCTAGTGGTTTCGCAGGGACAAAGACCCAGTACTTC. The chain is built from TRBV12-5 and TRBJ2-5; perhaps TRBD1 as D (6 bases). The CDR3 length is 13 residues. Trimming took off 3 bases at V and 6 bases at J, with 11 bases between the two ends. Germline lookup yields CDR1 LGHNT and CDR2 FRNRAP.

The chain joins TRBV5-1 to TRBJ2-5, with 7 bases aligning to TRBD1. The J segment lost 5 bases and the V segment lost 4 bases, leaving 5 bases of the junction unmatched. This CDR3 contains 13 residues. Germline-derived CDR1 and CDR2 are SGHRS and YFSETQ. The CDR3 bases are TGCGCCAGCAGCCCTGACAGGGTTGAGACCCAGTACTTC. It codes for CASSPDRVETQYF.

The J gene is TRBJ2-4, the V gene TRBV28; a possible D gene is TRBD1 (5 bases). V was trimmed by 6 bases and J by 8 bases, leaving 14 bases between them. There are 13 residues in the CDR3. In germline, CDR1 is MDHEN, CDR2 SYDVKM. In DNA form, the CDR3 reads TGTGCCAGCAGAGGCCCAGGGCCCCACATTCAGTACTTC. Its translation is CASRGPGPHIQYF.

The rearrangement uses TRBV4-2 and TRBJ2-1; TRBD1 agrees at 11 bases. Germline V lookup: CDR1 LGHNA, CDR2 YNFKEQ. Losses at the gene ends were 0 bases for V and 6 bases for J; bases not matched to a gene: 10. The CDR3 sequence is 18 residues long. The CDR3: CASSQEWRPGQGGNEQFF. CDR3 DNA: TGTGCCAGCAGCCAAGAGTGGAGACCGGGACAGGGGGGCAATGAGCAGTTCTTC.

The rearrangement uses TRBV6-6 and TRBJ2-1; the D call may be TRBD1 or TRBD2 (7 bases each). The V gene lost 5 bases and the J gene lost 3 bases, with 14 bases spanning the gap. Germline assignment: CDR1 MNHNY and CDR2 SVGAGI (reference sequence). The CDR3 is 15 residues long. The CDR3 sequence is CASSPRGGGYNEQFF. As DNA, the CDR3 is TGTGCCAGCAGTCCCAGGGGGGGGGGCTACAATGAGCAGTTCTTC.

This clonotype appeared many times. The chain uses TRBV7-2 and TRBJ2-7, with 8 bases matching TRBD2. V lost 7 bases and J lost 3; bases outside the gene matches: 8. The CDR3 totals 14 residues. Germline CDR1 is SGHTA and CDR2 is FQGNSA. The CDR3 spells CASTPTSDHYEQYF. DNA for the CDR3: TGTGCCAGCACCCCGACTAGCGATCACTACGAGCAGTACTTC.

The chain is built from TRBV3-1 and TRBJ2-5; D unresolved. The CDR3 length is 11 residues. V lost 5 bases and J lost 11, with 12 bases in between. CDR1 is LGHDT and CDR2 is YNNKEL in the germline V gene (reference sequence). The CDR3 nucleotides read TGTGCCAGCAGCTCCCGCGGTGAGCAGTACTTC. This codes for CASSSRGEQYF.

V usage is TRBV20-1 and J usage is TRBJ2-5; TRBD2 matches at 10 bases. Germline trimming cut 5 bases from V and 1 base from J; bases unmatched to any gene: 7. The CDR3 is 15 residues long. From germline, CDR1 is DFQATT and CDR2 SNEGSKA (reference sequence). The CDR3 spells CSARRTSGPQETQYF. Written as DNA, the CDR3 is TGCAGTGCTCGGCGGACTAGCGGCCCCCAAGAGACCCAGTACTTC.

V gene TRBV29-1 combines with J gene TRBJ2-4, with 9 bases aligning to TRBD1. The CDR3 consists of 13 residues. From germline, CDR1 is SQVTM and CDR2 ANQGSEA. With V trimmed by 3 bases and J by 9 bases, 6 bases remained unmatched. This chain's CDR3 is CSVDMGQGGIQYF. The CDR3 DNA reads as TGCAGCGTTGACATGGGACAGGGAGGCATTCAGTACTTC.

This clonotype came up a few times. V gene TRBV28 combines with J gene TRBJ2-3; TRBD1 aligns across 10 bases. The trim removed 6 bases at V and 3 bases at J, leaving 12 bases unmatched. The CDR3 length is 17 residues. Looked up from germline, CDR1 is MDHEN and CDR2 is SYDVKM. The CDR3 protein is CASRAVPWDRGTDTQYF. The CDR3, as DNA: TGTGCCAGCAGAGCCGTCCCATGGGACAGGGGAACAGATACGCAGTATTTT.